This T cell receptor beta chain was recorded in a study of OX40 agonist ivuxolimab in advanced cancers. Overall study results and limits: Relatively little clonal expansion, among the lowest observed, appeared in partial responders at 0.1-3.0 mg/kg. The specificity for antigen of the expanded peripheral T cells was not determined.

A word on this clone: Antigen: not known.

Here immunoSEQ multiplex PCR was the method, and the copy in TCRdb shows in-frame clones only, minus some. This repertoire shows approximately 80,000 clones, roughly nine tenths found once; its top ten account for roughly 0.2%. Germline CDR1 is SGHTS and CDR2 is YDEGEE. Trimming pared 5 bases from V and 2 bases from J, leaving 10 bases between. CDR3 length equals 14 residues. The source material was CD4+ or CD8+ T cells sorted from blood, sampled in a trial of the OX40 agonist ivuxolimab. This clonotype originated in an adult with an advanced solid tumor such as melanoma, head and neck, liver or kidney cancer. V gene TRBV5-8 combines with J gene TRBJ2-2, with unresolved D. DNA of the CDR3: TGTGCCAGCAGTCTATACCGCAACACCGGGGAGCTGTTTTTT. It yields the protein CASSLYRNTGELFF.